This TCR beta chain was profiled in a study of cytomegalovirus exposure and HLA in healthy donors. Points from the study as a whole: Sequencing artifact likely explains a cluster of highly shared sequence variants. Apart from CMV serostatus, no immune exposure information was available.

Turning to this clone: Its antigen is unknown.

Per the germline V gene, CDR1 is KGHSH and CDR2 is LQKENI. V trimming: 1 base; J trimming: 0 bases; junction bases outside the gene matches: 6. The CDR3 is 16 residues long. It was with 60 Vbeta and 13 Jbeta primers that the PCR ran. Profiling relied on immunoSEQ multiplex PCR, and the TCRdb table lists in-frame clones only, not all of them. The table records some 160,000 clones, approximately 86% of them present only once. This chain uses TRBV18 with TRBJ2-7; 7 positions match TRBD1. Sample: PBMCs. This TCR was sampled from a woman under 30 in good health and CMV-seronegative. The CDR3 region is CASSPRQGWDSYEQYF. CDR3 in DNA: TGTGCCAGCTCACCACGACAGGGATGGGACTCCTACGAGCAGTACTTC.